This TCR beta chain was documented in a study of molecular identifiers for immune sequencing clone quantification. The study's findings and limits: Spiked Jurkat TCR RNA equivalent to one cell reportedly surfaced among about 1 million naive cells. Whereas naive cells kept under 1% of molecules in clones above 20 RNA copies, such clones held over 99% in effectors.

Previously described methods and listed TCR primers were used for bulk TCR libraries. MiXCR, run by TCRdb on the PCR reads, gives a single entry per CDR3 protein. Of about 640,000 distinct CDR3 sequences detected, 20% appear once; the ten largest clones hold about 0.9%. Regarding this clonotype: Its specificity is not known.

V dropped 0 bases and J dropped 4; count of bases not matched to a gene: 6. CDR1 is LGHDT and CDR2 is YNNKEL in the germline V gene (reference sequence). The CDR3 consists of 17 residues. The sequence came from a human donor in good health. Some libraries in this study had Jurkat cell RNA spiked in. Sequenced material: naive CD8+ T cells from blood, with Jurkat cell RNA spiked in. Subset given: FACS-sorted CD8+CD4-CCR7+CD45RA+ naive T cells. The chain employs TRBV3-1 and TRBJ2-1, with TRBD2 matching 10 bases. CDR3 protein: CASSQDSLAGAYNEQFF. The CDR3 DNA sequence: TGTGCCAGCAGCCAAGATAGTCTAGCGGGAGCTTACAATGAGCAGTTCTTC.